This T cell receptor beta chain was found in a study of T cells after somatic rescue of genetic block. The protocol was immunoSEQ multiplex PCR, while the TCRdb copy is restricted to in-frame clones and leaves out a portion. The sample consists of about 110,000 clones, around nine tenths of them appearing once. V lost 4 bases and J 9 bases, leaving 17 bases between the germline ends. Per the germline V gene, CDR1 is SGDLS and CDR2 is YYNGEE. The CDR3 has 15 amino acids. The chain uses TRBV9 and TRBJ1-6; D is perhaps TRBD1 (5 bases). The sequencing sample was made of peripheral blood mononuclear cells (PBMCs). This clonotype was sampled from a woman between 18 and 29 years old. As DNA, the CDR3 is TGTGCCAGCAGCTCTACCCCTGACAGTACTTCACCCCTCCACTTT. Translated: CASSSTPDSTSPLHF.